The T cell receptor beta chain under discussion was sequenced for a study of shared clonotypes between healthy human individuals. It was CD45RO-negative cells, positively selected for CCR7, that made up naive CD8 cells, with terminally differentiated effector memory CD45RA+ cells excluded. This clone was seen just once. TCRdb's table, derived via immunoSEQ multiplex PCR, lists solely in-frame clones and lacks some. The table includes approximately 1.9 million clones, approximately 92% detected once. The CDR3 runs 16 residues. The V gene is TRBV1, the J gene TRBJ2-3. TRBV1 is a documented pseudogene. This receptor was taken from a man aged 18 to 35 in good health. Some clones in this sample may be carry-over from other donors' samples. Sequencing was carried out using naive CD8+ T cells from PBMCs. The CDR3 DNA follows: TGCACCAGCAGCGCTAAAGAGGGACCAAGCACAGATACGCAGTATTTT. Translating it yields CTSSAKEGPSTDTQYF.